These 29 T cell receptor beta chains were all obtained from the same sample, sequenced in a study of cytomegalovirus exposure and HLA in healthy donors. With 60 Vbeta and 13 Jbeta primers, the PCR was carried out. Produced via immunoSEQ multiplex PCR; TCRdb's table is partial and in-frame only. This sample has around 67,000 clones, with roughly two thirds found just once. The sequenced sample consisted of PBMCs. The receptors stem from a woman in her fifties or sixties in good health and CMV-seronegative.

V is TRBV19 and J is TRBJ1-1, with 12 bases lining up with TRBD1. Per the germline V gene, CDR1 is LNHDA and CDR2 is SQIVND (reference sequence). With V trimmed by 3 bases and J by 4 bases, 3 bases remained unmatched. This CDR3 comprises 15 residues. CDR3 sequence: CASSMGDRGLTEAFF. In nucleotides, the CDR3 is TGTGCCAGTAGTATGGGGGACAGGGGGCTCACTGAAGCTTTCTTT.

This chain links TRBV4-3 with TRBJ1-1, with a tentative D call TRBD1 (5 bases). V shed 0 bases and J shed 6 bases, with 14 bases lying between them. Germline assignment: CDR1 LGHNA and CDR2 YSLEER. The CDR3 extends over 15 amino acids. The CDR3 region has the DNA TGCGCCAGCAGCCAAGATTGGACAACTGGGTCTGAAGCTTTCTTT. It encodes CASSQDWTTGSEAFF.

This chain connects TRBV7-9 to TRBJ1-2; the D gene is possibly TRBD1 (5 bases). Germline assignment: CDR1 SEHNR and CDR2 FQNEAQ (reference sequence). CDR3 length: 16 amino acids. V lost 0 bases and J lost 8, with 19 bases in between. CDR3 sequence: CASSLALGQGFGGYTF. CDR3 in DNA: TGTGCCAGCAGCTTAGCGCTTGGTCAGGGCTTCGGAGGCTACACCTTC.

In its sample, this clone was seen a few times. This sequence joins TRBV7-2 and TRBJ1-1; D is ambiguous. Germline CDR1 reads SGHTA; CDR2 reads FQGNSA. This CDR3 contains 13 residues. V dropped 5 bases and J dropped 0 bases, with 7 bases sitting between them. Written as DNA, the CDR3 is TGTGCCAGCAGCCGACAAATGAACACTGAAGCTTTCTTT. Its translation is CASSRQMNTEAFF.

V gene TRBV9 combines with J gene TRBJ2-7, with D possibly TRBD2 on 6 matching bases. Germline values: CDR1 SGDLS, CDR2 YYNGEE. The CDR3 contains 15 residues. Trimming pared 0 bases from V and 4 bases from J, leaving 14 bases between. CDR3 protein: CASSVAGTGFYEQYF. In DNA form, the CDR3 reads TGTGCCAGCAGCGTAGCCGGGACTGGTTTTTACGAGCAGTACTTC. The variable domain in full, completed from reference TRBV9 and TRBJ2-7, reads DSGVTQTPKHLITATGQRVTLRCSPRSGDLSVYWYQQSLDQGLQFLIQYYNGEERAKGNILERFSAQQFPDLHSELNLSSLELGDSALYFCASSVAGTGFYEQYFGPGTRLTVT.

V usage is TRBV14 and J usage is TRBJ1-2; 7 bases match TRBD1. V lost 2 bases and J lost 3; bases outside the gene matches: 3. Germline V gives CDR1 SGHDN, CDR2 FVKESK. This CDR3 contains 14 residues. CDR3 sequence reads: CASSQNRGDYGYTF. CDR3 DNA: TGTGCCAGCAGCCAAAACAGGGGCGACTATGGCTACACCTTC. Filled out from reference TRBV14 and TRBJ1-2, the complete variable domain reads EAGVTQFPSHSVIEKGQTVTLRCDPISGHDNLYWYRRVMGKEIKFLLHFVKESKQDESGMPNNRFLAERTGGTYSTLKVQPAELEDSGVYFCASSQNRGDYGYTFGSGTRLTVV.

In regard to this clone: Other DNA sequences within the sample encode an identical CDR3. The chain is built from TRBV18 and TRBJ1-5, with a possible D match to TRBD1 (5 bases). Trimming cost V 3 bases and J 2 bases, with 8 bases left between them. Germline-derived CDR1 and CDR2 are KGHSH and LQKENI. This CDR3 contains 14 residues. The CDR3 coding sequence is TGTGCCAGCTCACCTCAGGGTGGCAATCAGCCCCAGCATTTT. The encoded protein is CASSPQGGNQPQHF.

The rearrangement joins TRBV4-2 to TRBJ2-1; 8 positions agree with TRBD2. The CDR3 loop spans 16 amino acids. The V gene's germline CDR1 is LGHNA and CDR2 YNFKEQ. The J segment lost 8 bases and the V segment lost 8 bases, leaving 17 bases of the junction unmatched. CDR3 nucleotide sequence: TGTGCCAGCGGGGGGTCCGGACTAGCAGTTTCTCATGAGCAGTTCTTC. It encodes CASGGSGLAVSHEQFF.

This chain connects TRBV27 to TRBJ2-1, with TRBD1 identical over 7 bases. Unmatched junction bases numbered 4, after V lost 3 bases and J lost 8 bases. There are 13 residues in the CDR3. The germline V gene has CDR1 MNHEY and CDR2 SMNVEV (reference sequence). The CDR3 loop is CASSLNDRDEQFF. CDR3 DNA: TGTGCCAGCAGTTTGAACGACAGGGATGAGCAGTTCTTC.

J is TRBJ1-1 and V is TRBV5-4; no clear D. The CDR3 consists of 13 residues. Deletions cut 4 bases from V and 5 bases from J, with 12 bases between. Germline V lookup: CDR1 SGHNT, CDR2 YYREEE (reference sequence). The CDR3 region is CASSPPGLTEAFF. The CDR3 nucleotides are TGTGCCAGCAGCCCGCCGGGGTTAACTGAAGCTTTCTTT.

J is TRBJ2-5 and V is TRBV28; 12 nucleotides match TRBD2. The CDR3 has 19 amino acids. J lost 2 bases, V lost 6 bases, and 16 bases had no gene match. In germline, CDR1 is MDHEN, CDR2 SYDVKM. The CDR3, as DNA: TGTGCCAGCAGAGGGCTAGCGGGAGGGCCGGGTCGCAGACAAGAGACCCAGTACTTC. Protein: CASRGLAGGPGRRQETQYF.

This chain connects TRBV14 to TRBJ2-7, with TRBD2 as a possible D gene (7 bases). Germline assignment: CDR1 SGHDN and CDR2 FVKESK. V dropped 5 bases and J dropped 0 bases, with 14 bases sitting between them. The CDR3 has 15 residues. In nucleotides, the CDR3 is TGTGCCAGCAGCGCGACGGGGGGCCTCTCCTACGAGCAGTACTTC. Amino acid sequence: CASSATGGLSYEQYF. Combining the CDR3 with reference TRBV14 and TRBJ2-7 gives the whole variable domain EAGVTQFPSHSVIEKGQTVTLRCDPISGHDNLYWYRRVMGKEIKFLLHFVKESKQDESGMPNNRFLAERTGGTYSTLKVQPAELEDSGVYFCASSATGGLSYEQYFGPGTRLTVT.

This chain uses TRBV10-3 with TRBJ2-7; 9 bases align to TRBD1. Trimming cost V 5 bases and J 2 bases; bases outside gene matches: 4. This CDR3 is built from 14 residues. The germline V gene encodes CDR1 ENHRY and CDR2 SYGVKD. The CDR3 region is CAISRRTGAYEQYF. DNA for the CDR3: TGTGCCATCAGTAGGAGGACAGGGGCCTACGAGCAGTACTTC.

V gene TRBV30 combines with J gene TRBJ1-2, with 7 positions matching TRBD1. The CDR3 has 12 amino acids. Losses at the gene ends were 8 bases for V and 4 bases for J; bases not matched to a gene: 7. CDR1 and CDR2 (germline): GTSNPN, SVGIG (reference sequence). The CDR3: CARLTGLYGYTF. CDR3 bases: TGTGCCCGACTGACAGGGCTCTATGGCTACACCTTC.

This sequence joins TRBV7-9 and TRBJ2-1, with D possibly TRBD2 on 6 matching bases. The V end was cut by 5 bases, the J end by 2 bases, with 16 bases between. CDR3 length: 16 amino acids. The V gene's germline CDR1 is SEHNR and CDR2 FQNEAQ (reference sequence). The CDR3 region is CASSPRGRSAYNEQFF. The CDR3 DNA sequence: TGTGCCAGCAGCCCCCGGGGGAGGTCGGCCTACAATGAGCAGTTCTTC.

This chain uses TRBV4-2 with TRBJ1-4, with D unresolved. V was shortened by 4 bases and J by 2 bases, with 11 bases between the two germline ends. The CDR3 is made up of 15 amino acids. CDR1 and CDR2 (germline): LGHNA, YNFKEQ. The CDR3, as DNA: TGTGCCAGCAGCCTGACCCTGGGCACTAATGAAAAACTGTTTTTT. Residues: CASSLTLGTNEKLFF.

This clone was detected a few times. This sequence joins TRBV6-5 and TRBJ1-1, with a tentative D call TRBD1 (6 bases). V lost 0 bases, J lost 5 bases, and 10 bases lay in between. The CDR3 is 14 amino acids. From germline, CDR1 is MNHEY and CDR2 SVGAGI. CDR3 in amino acids: CASSYSQGKTEAFF. In DNA form, the CDR3 reads TGTGCCAGCAGTTACTCGCAGGGGAAAACTGAAGCTTTCTTT.

In nucleotides, the CDR3 is TGTGCCAGCAGCGTGTTTAGCGGGATAGAGTACGAGCAGTACTTC. The encoded protein is CASSVFSGIEYEQYF. The chain links TRBV9 to TRBJ2-7, with TRBD2 identical over 8 bases. V lost 2 bases and J lost 4; bases outside the gene matches: 8. Germline-derived CDR1 and CDR2 are SGDLS and YYNGEE. The CDR3 contains 15 residues. The full variable domain, with the rest looked up from reference TRBV9 and TRBJ2-7, is DSGVTQTPKHLITATGQRVTLRCSPRSGDLSVYWYQQSLDQGLQFLIQYYNGEERAKGNILERFSAQQFPDLHSELNLSSLELGDSALYFCASSVFSGIEYEQYFGPGTRLTVT.

V is TRBV7-9 and J is TRBJ1-1; 7 bases line up with TRBD1. V dropped 5 bases and J dropped 4; count of bases not matched to a gene: 7. Germline V gene lookup returns CDR1 SEHNR and CDR2 FQNEAQ (reference sequence). The CDR3 spans 14 residues. CDR3 loop: CASSPRDRLTEAFF. The DNA for the CDR3 is TGTGCCAGCAGCCCCCGGGACAGACTCACTGAAGCTTTCTTT.

A single count supports this clone. The genes are TRBV5-6 and TRBJ1-4; 8 nucleotides line up with TRBD1. Germline V gives CDR1 SGHDT, CDR2 YYEEEE. J gave up 6 bases and V 2 bases, and 12 bases lay outside the gene matches. The CDR3 has 17 residues. Here the CDR3 reads CASSLLKRQGADEKLFF. CDR3 DNA: TGTGCCAGCAGCTTACTCAAAAGGCAGGGGGCGGATGAAAAACTGTTTTTT.

J is TRBJ1-6 and V is TRBV4-3; TRBD1 matches at 8 bases. CDR1 and CDR2 (germline): LGHNA, YSLEER. This CDR3 is built from 17 residues. The ends lost 2 bases at V and 10 bases at J; junction bases unmatched: 13. CDR3 in DNA: TGCGCCAGCAGCCAATGGGGGGCCGGACAGGGAGGATCACCCCTCCACTTT. Translation gives CASSQWGAGQGGSPLHF.

This clone came up a few times. The J gene is TRBJ1-2, the V gene TRBV14; 9 bases agree with TRBD1. CDR3 size: 13 residues. The V segment lost 4 bases and the J segment 8 bases; nucleotides outside the gene matches: 5. Looked up from germline, CDR1 is SGHDN and CDR2 is FVKESK. In nucleotides, the CDR3 is TGTGCCAGCAGCCCGGGACAGGGAGGCGGCTACACCTTC. This sequence encodes CASSPGQGGGYTF.

This chain uses TRBV5-4 with TRBJ2-3, with a possible D match to TRBD2 (5 bases). This CDR3 contains 12 residues. The V and J ends lost 2 bases and 10 bases respectively, with 11 bases between them. Germline CDR1 and CDR2: SGHNT and YYREEE (reference sequence). CDR3 sequence reads: CASSFISDAQYF. DNA of the CDR3: TGTGCCAGCAGCTTTATTAGCGACGCGCAGTATTTT.

This clone was recorded a few times. The J gene is TRBJ1-2, the V gene TRBV6-4, with 11 bases aligning to TRBD1. The CDR3 spans 15 residues. The J segment lost 4 bases and the V segment lost 3 bases, leaving 4 bases of the junction unmatched. Germline-derived CDR1 and CDR2 are MRHNA and SNTAGT. The DNA of the CDR3 is TGTGCCAGCAGTGAAGGGACAGGGGGGTTCTATGGCTACACCTTC. This sequence encodes CASSEGTGGFYGYTF.

The chain has TRBV18 and TRBJ2-1; 13 bases fit TRBD2. Trimming took 7 bases from V and 5 from J; bases not matched to a gene: 5. The CDR3 is made up of 15 amino acids. The germline CDR1 and CDR2 sequences are KGHSH and LQKENI. The CDR3 DNA sequence: TGTGCCAGCTGGGGGACTAGCGGGAAGCACAATGAGCAGTTCTTC. Its protein product is CASWGTSGKHNEQFF.

The chain is built from TRBV10-3 and TRBJ1-1; TRBD1 matches at 7 bases. The CDR3 runs 13 residues. J lost 7 bases, V lost 7 bases, and 9 bases had no gene match. The germline V gene encodes CDR1 ENHRY and CDR2 SYGVKD. In nucleotides, the CDR3 is TGTGCCATCAAGAAAACTGGGACAGATGAAGCTTTCTTT. Its protein product is CAIKKTGTDEAFF.

This chain uses TRBV30 with TRBJ2-7; 12 bases map to TRBD1. The CDR3 consists of 19 residues. The germline CDR1 and CDR2 sequences are GTSNPN and SVGIG (reference sequence). Losses at the gene ends were 5 bases for V and 2 bases for J; bases not matched to a gene: 19. CDR3 DNA: TGTGCCTGGGGGTTCCTCCGGGGACAGGGGGCGAAAAGCGCCTACGAGCAGTACTTC. This translates into CAWGFLRGQGAKSAYEQYF.

The chain recombines TRBV6-6 with TRBJ1-4; perhaps TRBD1 as D (5 bases). This CDR3 has 14 amino acids. Germline CDR1 and CDR2: MNHNY and SVGAGI (reference sequence). Trimming took off 6 bases at V and 3 bases at J, with 11 bases between the two ends. In DNA form, the CDR3 reads TGTGCCAGCAGAACACAGGAATCTAATGAAAAACTGTTTTTT. Protein sequence: CASRTQESNEKLFF.

The chain uses TRBV4-3 and TRBJ2-5; 7 bases map to TRBD1. Germline V lookup: CDR1 LGHNA, CDR2 YSLEER. This CDR3 is 15 amino acids long. Unmatched junction bases numbered 7, after V lost 2 bases and J lost 4 bases. The CDR3 bases are TGCGCCAGCAGCCAATCCAGGGGGAACGGAGAGACCCAGTACTTC. It codes for CASSQSRGNGETQYF.